The present TCR beta chain was sequenced within a study of technical replicates of blood from several donors. Assay: immunoSEQ multiplex PCR; the TCRdb copy retains only in-frame clones and omits some. The sample shows tens of thousands of clones, 91% of them seen only once. To note about this clone: Other nucleotide sequences in the sample specify the same CDR3.

V was cut by 4 bases and J by 2 bases, with 12 bases left in between. Germline V lookup: CDR1 SGHTS, CDR2 YDEGEE. CDR3 size: 15 residues. This chain connects TRBV5-8 to TRBJ2-2; TRBD1 might be the D (5 bases). This receptor was identified in a human donor in good health. Some clones in this sample may be carry-over from other donors' samples. The material sequenced was PBMCs. In DNA, the CDR3 is TGTGCCAGCAGCCTCGTAGGGGCTAACACCGGGGAGCTGTTTTTT. Its translation is CASSLVGANTGELFF.